This paragraph reports one TCR beta chain. Its specificity is unknown. A second PCR of roughly 7 to 11 cycles used a sample-barcoded 5' primer and a J-beta primer mix. TCRdb re-derived calls from the 5' RACE reads in MiXCR, one entry per CDR3 protein. The sample includes 700,000 or so distinct CDR3 sequences, 22% seen only once; the top ten take approximately 20%. These data come from a study of blood T cells in healthy people across ages. As for the study in general: With template switching, about one barcoded beta molecule was captured per two T cells.

General study results and limits: More naive CD4+ cells and higher diversity were found in long-lived than in aged donors. As naive T cell percentage varied, TCR beta diversity correlated strongly with it. Roughly linear declines in TCR beta diversity per million T cells occurred with age.

The sample comprised blood. The clonotype comes from a man in his 70s in good health.

CDR3 protein: CASGTDGETQYF. CDR3 nucleotides: TGCGCCAGCGGAACTGATGGAGAGACCCAGTACTTC. The chain has TRBV5-1 and TRBJ2-5; D call uncertain. Trimming pared 7 bases from V and 4 bases from J, leaving 11 bases between. Per germline, CDR1 SGHRS and CDR2 YFSETQ. The CDR3 is made up of 12 amino acids.